This T cell receptor (beta chain) derives from a study of CXCR3-negative and CXCR3-positive naive CD8 T cells. Study results and caveats: Each naive subset displayed comparably high diversity, whereas memory CD8+ cells displayed much lower diversity.

Triplicate roughly 320,000-cell sorts were made of each CD8+ T cell subset. Germline V gene sequence: CDR1 MDHEN, CDR2 SYDVKM. CDR3 length: 14 residues. With respect to this clonotype: Its antigen is still unknown.

The authors prepared UMI-labeled TRB cDNA libraries by 5' RACE. No DNA is given; TCRdb re-called the 5' RACE reads and lists each CDR3 protein once. This specimen shows fewer than 55,000 distinct CDR3 sequences; the ten leading clones hold 1.5%. The sequence came from a human donor in good health. Some clones in this sample may be carry-over from other donors' samples. The sequencing input was naive CXCR3- CD8+ T cells from blood. Specified subset: CD45RO-CCR7+CD27+CD95- naive CD8+ T cells lacking CXCR3 (TNR3-). This chain joins TRBV28 and TRBJ1-2. This chain's CDR3 is CASSLGVANYGYTF.